This T cell receptor (beta chain) was recovered during a study of identical twins. From germline, CDR1 is DFQATT and CDR2 SNEGSKA (reference sequence). The V gene end was trimmed by 5 bases and the J gene end by 3 bases; junction bases not matched to a gene: 5. The CDR3 covers 13 residues. The donor group consisted entirely of healthy Caucasians. Using its own MiXCR run on the 5' RACE reads, TCRdb lists one record per CDR3 protein. The data hold 200,000 to 250,000 distinct CDR3 sequences, with roughly 7.5% observed a single time. In regard to this clonotype: Its antigen remains unknown.

Study outcomes and limitations: There were fewer insertions in abundant cord blood beta clonotypes, but memory repertoires showed no such pattern. The study based its conclusions on cross-sectional statistical analysis and did not follow the same donors. Monozygotic twins shared more out-of-frame TCR alpha than recombination models predicted.

These records were also assigned to another study, of yellow fever vaccine responses in identical twins.

Sequencing was performed on memory (CD45RO+) T cells sorted from blood. This TCR came from a young woman in good health. V is TRBV20-1 and J is TRBJ2-3; 7 bases line up with TRBD1. The CDR3 region is CSAQPQGTDTQYF. CDR3 DNA sequence: TGCAGTGCTCAGCCACAGGGGACAGATACGCAGTATTTT.